A single sample is the source of the 27 T cell receptor beta chains below, sequenced in a study of T cell responses to AZD1222 COVID-19 vaccine. Profiling relied on immunoSEQ multiplex PCR, and the TCRdb table lists in-frame clones only, not all of them. The sample shows about 210,000 clones, approximately 92% of them seen only once. The sequencing used peripheral blood, collected on day 0 of AZD1222 vaccination. The receptors come from an adult in good health.

The chain joins TRBV28 to TRBJ2-7, with 8 bases matching TRBD1. CDR3 size: 15 residues. J gave up 7 bases and V 5 bases, and 13 bases lay outside the gene matches. Germline lookup yields CDR1 MDHEN and CDR2 SYDVKM. DNA for the CDR3: TGTGCCAGCAGTGGGGGACAGGCTCCCCTCGTGGAGCAGTACTTC. The encoded protein is CASSGGQAPLVEQYF.

This chain joins TRBV29-1 and TRBJ2-5; possible D gene TRBD1, 6 bases. Germline CDR1 reads SQVTM; CDR2 reads ANQGSEA. Deletions cut 2 bases from V and 5 bases from J, with 9 bases between. The CDR3 is 12 amino acids. The CDR3 loop is CSVEQTGETQYF. Written as DNA, the CDR3 is TGCAGCGTTGAACAAACAGGGGAGACCCAGTACTTC.

V and J are TRBV7-6 and TRBJ1-1; 7 bases match TRBD1. The CDR3 has 13 amino acids. Germline V CDR1 and CDR2: SGHVS, FNYEAQ. J lost 5 bases, V lost 5 bases, and 5 bases had no gene match. CDR3 coding DNA: TGTGCCAGCAGCCCCCAGGGGGGGACTGAAGCTTTCTTT. It yields the protein CASSPQGGTEAFF.

The chain is built from TRBV7-2 and TRBJ1-1, with 8 bases aligning to TRBD1. V trimming: 5 bases; J trimming: 9 bases; junction bases outside the gene matches: 14. The CDR3 length is 15 residues. The V gene's germline CDR1 is SGHTA and CDR2 FQGNSA. The chain's CDR3 is CASSQQRGTGDQAFF. The DNA for the CDR3 is TGTGCCAGCAGCCAGCAGCGAGGGACAGGAGATCAAGCTTTCTTT.

This clone occurred once. The J gene is TRBJ2-1, the V gene TRBV24-1, with 10 positions matching TRBD2. V shed 3 bases and J 0 bases; nucleotides not matched to a gene: 7. Germline V lookup: CDR1 KGHDR, CDR2 SFDVKD. CDR3 size: 18 residues. The CDR3 DNA is TGTGCCACCAGTGATCCCCTAGAGCGGGAGGGCTCCTACAATGAGCAGTTCTTC. It specifies CATSDPLEREGSYNEQFF.

V gene TRBV5-6 combines with J gene TRBJ2-3; possibly TRBD2 for D (6 bases). Germline V CDR1 and CDR2: SGHDT, YYEEEE. The CDR3 has 11 residues. Trimming took 4 bases from V and 8 from J, leaving 8 bases between them. CDR3 bases: TGTGCCAGCAGCACCGGGGGTACGCAGTATTTT. This translates into CASSTGGTQYF.

The chain carries TRBV18 and TRBJ2-5, with 15 bases lining up with TRBD2. This CDR3 comprises 17 residues. Germline V gene data show CDR1 as KGHSH and CDR2 as LQKENI. V trimming: 6 bases; J trimming: 2 bases; junction bases outside the gene matches: 7. The CDR3 sequence: CASSPAGTSGGQETQYF. In DNA form, the CDR3 reads TGTGCCAGCTCGCCGGCCGGGACTAGCGGGGGGCAAGAGACCCAGTACTTC.

V is TRBV6-6 and J is TRBJ1-2; the D is unclear. The CDR3 spans 14 residues. V was clipped by 5 bases and J by 7 bases, with 17 bases between them. Germline CDR1 and CDR2: MNHNY and SVGAGI (reference sequence). The CDR3 protein is CASSLERHQPGYTF. CDR3 bases: TGTGCCAGCAGTCTGGAGAGGCATCAGCCTGGCTACACCTTC.

The V call is TRBV6-2 or TRBV6-3, the J call TRBJ2-5; perhaps TRBD2 as D (6 bases). CDR1 and CDR2 from the germline V gene are MNHEY and SVGEGT. The V end was cut by 2 bases, the J end by 5 bases, with 21 bases between. The CDR3 consists of 17 residues. The chain's CDR3 is CASSYGTPLSPRETQYF. The CDR3 nucleotides are TGTGCCAGCAGTTACGGGACTCCTCTATCGCCAAGGGAGACCCAGTACTTC.

V usage is TRBV11-1 and J usage is TRBJ2-7, with 14 bases fitting TRBD2. Germline CDR1 and CDR2: SGHAT and FQDESV (reference sequence). Unmatched junction bases numbered 3, after V lost 2 bases and J lost 3 bases. The CDR3 runs to 16 residues. CDR3 nucleotide sequence: TGTGCCAGCAGCTTATTCGGGACTAGCGGGGGCTACGAGCAGTACTTC. This translates into CASSLFGTSGGYEQYF.

V and J are TRBV24-1 and TRBJ2-2; 8 bases agree with TRBD2. The germline V gene encodes CDR1 KGHDR and CDR2 SFDVKD. The V gene end was trimmed by 1 base and the J gene end by 5 bases; junction bases not matched to a gene: 5. The CDR3 spans 16 residues. Written as DNA, the CDR3 is TGTGCCACCAGTGATTTAGCGGGGGCTGGTACCGGGGAGCTGTTTTTT. This encodes CATSDLAGAGTGELFF.

The chain has TRBV10-2 and TRBJ2-2; the match to TRBD2 covers 8 bases. The trim removed 4 bases at V and 6 bases at J, leaving 1 base unmatched. Germline loops: CDR1 WSHSY, CDR2 SAAADI. The CDR3 loop spans 13 amino acids. DNA for the CDR3: TGCGCCAGCAGTGTCGGGGGGGCCGGGGAGCTGTTTTTT. This translates into CASSVGGAGELFF.

The V gene is TRBV5-1, the J gene TRBJ2-5, with 13 bases lining up with TRBD2. CDR1 and CDR2 from the germline V gene are SGHRS and YFSETQ. The junction had 6 bases not matched to a gene; V was cut back by 0 bases and J by 13 bases. This CDR3 spans 14 amino acids. The CDR3 sequence: CASSLVLAGGLLYF. The CDR3 bases are TGCGCCAGCAGCTTGGTACTAGCGGGGGGGCTGTTGTACTTC.

The sample holds one count of this clone. The chain uses TRBV4-1 and TRBJ2-7, with 8 bases that match TRBD1. CDR3 length: 14 amino acids. Trimming cost V 4 bases and J 4 bases; bases outside gene matches: 6. Germline lookup yields CDR1 MGHRA and CDR2 YSYEKL. This CDR3 is CASSLGQAAYEQYF. The CDR3 nucleotides are TGCGCCAGCAGCCTGGGACAGGCGGCTTACGAGCAGTACTTC.

The rearrangement links TRBV4-1 to TRBJ1-2; D not certain. CDR3 length: 12 amino acids. V lost 4 bases, J lost 5 bases, and 8 bases lay in between. The V gene's germline CDR1 is MGHRA and CDR2 YSYEKL. The CDR3 nucleotides read TGCGCCAGCAGCCCGAAGGGATATGGCTACACCTTC. Amino acids: CASSPKGYGYTF.

This clone occurred once. In DNA form, the CDR3 reads TGTGCCACCCACTCGGGACAGAACGACTATGGCTACACCTTC. Its protein is CATHSGQNDYGYTF. V gene TRBV15 combines with J gene TRBJ1-2; 7 nucleotides line up with TRBD1. This CDR3 has 14 amino acids. Looked up from germline, CDR1 is LNHNV and CDR2 is YYDKDF (reference sequence). With V trimmed by 8 bases and J by 3 bases, 9 bases remained unmatched.

The chain links TRBV19 to TRBJ1-2; a weak D match, TRBD1 (5 bases). The CDR3 spans 14 residues. V was cut by 2 bases and J by 3 bases, with 10 bases left in between. In germline, CDR1 is LNHDA, CDR2 SQIVND (reference sequence). CDR3 sequence reads: CASSIQGIDYGYTF. DNA for the CDR3: TGTGCCAGTAGTATACAGGGTATTGACTATGGCTACACCTTC.

The gene calls are TRBV9 and TRBJ2-3; TRBD2 is a possible D gene (6 bases). This CDR3 comprises 16 residues. Trimming cost V 0 bases and J 0 bases, with 11 bases left between them. CDR1 SGDLS and CDR2 YYNGEE come from the germline V gene. The CDR3 coding sequence is TGTGCCAGCAGCGTAGTGTCGGGGGTAAGCACAGATACGCAGTATTTT. As protein: CASSVVSGVSTDTQYF.

This sequence joins TRBV6-4 and TRBJ2-1, with 9 nucleotides matching TRBD2. The CDR3 loop spans 16 amino acids. The V gene end was trimmed by 3 bases and the J gene end by 4 bases; junction bases not matched to a gene: 7. From germline, CDR1 is MRHNA and CDR2 SNTAGT. The CDR3 loop reads CASSEYLAGLYNEQFF. CDR3 DNA: TGTGCCAGCAGTGAATACCTAGCGGGGCTTTACAATGAGCAGTTCTTC.

For this clone: The junction shows a germline mismatch at one end, possibly a read error. The chain couples TRBV6-5 to TRBJ1-2; D possibly corresponds to TRBD1 (6 bases). Germline loops: CDR1 MNHEY, CDR2 SVGAGI. The CDR3 runs to 13 residues. CDR3 DNA: TGTGGCAGCACGGGACATTCCCTCTATGGCTACACCTTC. As protein: CGSTGHSLYGYTF.

The chain employs TRBV10-1 and TRBJ2-3; unclear D gene. Germline V gene data show CDR1 as WNHNN and CDR2 as SYGVQD (reference sequence). The CDR3 contains 14 residues. V lost 2 bases and J 1 base, leaving 7 bases between the germline ends. CDR3 region: CASSENSRTDTQYF. The CDR3 DNA follows: TGCGCCAGCAGTGAGAATAGTCGCACAGATACGCAGTATTTT.

This chain links TRBV27 with TRBJ1-3; a weak D match, TRBD1 (6 bases). From germline, CDR1 is MNHEY and CDR2 SMNVEV (reference sequence). CDR3 size: 16 residues. V lost 5 bases to trimming and J lost 2 bases, with 16 bases between them. CDR3 DNA sequence: TGTGCCAGCAGTGCCCTAAGTCGGGGGCCTGGAAACACCATATATTTT. Translation gives CASSALSRGPGNTIYF.

The J gene is TRBJ2-7, the V gene TRBV4-1; D is ambiguous. This CDR3 has 15 amino acids. V dropped 0 bases and J dropped 7 bases, with 16 bases sitting between them. The germline CDR1 and CDR2 sequences are MGHRA and YSYEKL. This CDR3 is CASSQEETAVMEQYF. The CDR3 DNA reads as TGCGCCAGCAGCCAAGAAGAAACAGCCGTTATGGAGCAGTACTTC.

The chain is built from TRBV4-2 and TRBJ1-2; 10 positions match TRBD1. Looked up from germline, CDR1 is LGHNA and CDR2 is YNFKEQ. V lost 4 bases, J lost 3 bases, and 11 bases stayed unmatched. The CDR3 contains 17 residues. CDR3 region: CASSRPDRGQTDYGYTF. The DNA of the CDR3 is TGTGCCAGCAGCCGGCCCGACAGGGGGCAGACGGACTATGGCTACACCTTC.

The rearrangement links TRBV10-1 to TRBJ2-3; 8 bases fit TRBD2. Germline-derived CDR1 and CDR2 are WNHNN and SYGVQD (reference sequence). This CDR3 has 14 residues. With 0 bases clipped from V and 14 bases from J, the junction kept 10 bases outside the gene matches. CDR3 protein: CASSESAGGPHPYF. CDR3 in DNA: TGCGCCAGCAGTGAGTCGGCGGGGGGCCCCCATCCGTATTTT.

The chain uses TRBV7-9 and TRBJ2-2; D not resolved. Trimming took off 1 base at V and 1 base at J, with 4 bases between the two ends. CDR3 length: 14 amino acids. In germline, CDR1 is SEHNR, CDR2 FQNEAQ (reference sequence). In DNA form, the CDR3 reads TGTGCCAGCAGCTTAGGCCGGAACACCGGGGAGCTGTTTTTT. Protein product: CASSLGRNTGELFF.

The rearrangement uses TRBV21-1 and TRBJ1-5. TRBV21-1 counts as a pseudogene. The length of the CDR3 is 14 residues. The CDR3 DNA reads as TGTGCCAGCAGCAAGGGATGGTCCAATCAGCCCCAGCATTTT. It specifies CASSKGWSNQPQHF.